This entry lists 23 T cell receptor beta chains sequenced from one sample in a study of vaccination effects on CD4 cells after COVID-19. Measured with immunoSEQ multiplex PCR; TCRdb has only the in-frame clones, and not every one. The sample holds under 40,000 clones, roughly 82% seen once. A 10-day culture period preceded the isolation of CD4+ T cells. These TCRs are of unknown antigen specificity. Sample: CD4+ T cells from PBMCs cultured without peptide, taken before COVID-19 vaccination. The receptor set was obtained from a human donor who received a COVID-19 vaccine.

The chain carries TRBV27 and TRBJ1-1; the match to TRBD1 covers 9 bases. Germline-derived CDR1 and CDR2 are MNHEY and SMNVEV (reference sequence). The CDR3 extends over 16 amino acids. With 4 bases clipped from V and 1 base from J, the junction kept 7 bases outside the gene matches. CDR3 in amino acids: CASSSWDRAGNTEAFF. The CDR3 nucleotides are TGTGCCAGCAGTTCGTGGGACAGGGCGGGGAACACTGAAGCTTTCTTT.

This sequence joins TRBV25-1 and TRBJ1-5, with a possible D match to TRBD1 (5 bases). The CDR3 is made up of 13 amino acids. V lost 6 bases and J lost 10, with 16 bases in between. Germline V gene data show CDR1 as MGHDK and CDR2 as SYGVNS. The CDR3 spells CASREGLRGPQHF. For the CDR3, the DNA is TGTGCCAGCAGGGAAGGACTAAGGGGTCCCCAGCATTTT.

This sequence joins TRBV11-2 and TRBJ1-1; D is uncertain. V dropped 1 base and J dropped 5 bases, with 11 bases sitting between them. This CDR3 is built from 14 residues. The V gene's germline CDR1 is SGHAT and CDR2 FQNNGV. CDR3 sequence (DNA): TGTGCCAGCAGCTTAGTAAGCACTTTGACTGAAGCTTTCTTT. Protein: CASSLVSTLTEAFF. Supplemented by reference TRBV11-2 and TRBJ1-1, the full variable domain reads EAGVAQSPRYKIIEKRQSVAFWCNPISGHATLYWYQQILGQGPKLLIQFQNNGVVDDSQLPKDRFSAERLKGVDSTLKIQPAKLEDSAVYLCASSLVSTLTEAFFGQGTRLTVV.

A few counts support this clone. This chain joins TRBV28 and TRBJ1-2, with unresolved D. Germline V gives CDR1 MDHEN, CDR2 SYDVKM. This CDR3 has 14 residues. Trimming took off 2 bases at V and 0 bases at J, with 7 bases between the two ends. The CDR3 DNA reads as TGTGCCAGCAGTTTAGAAATCGCTAACTATGGCTACACCTTC. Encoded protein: CASSLEIANYGYTF.

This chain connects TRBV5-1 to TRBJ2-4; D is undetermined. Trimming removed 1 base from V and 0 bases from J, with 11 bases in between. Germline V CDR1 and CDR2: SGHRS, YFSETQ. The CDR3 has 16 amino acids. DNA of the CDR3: TGCGCCAGCAGCTTGTCAACCGGATTAGCCAAAAACATTCAGTACTTC. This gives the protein CASSLSTGLAKNIQYF. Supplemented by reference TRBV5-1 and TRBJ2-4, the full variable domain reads KAGVTQTPRYLIKTRGQQVTLSCSPISGHRSVSWYQQTPGQGLQFLFEYFSETQRNKGNFPGRFSGRQFSNSRSEMNVSTLELGDSALYLCASSLSTGLAKNIQYFGAGTRLSVL.

The CDR3 sequence: CASSGTGTPDEKLFF. As DNA, the CDR3 is TGCGCCAGCAGCGGAACCGGGACGCCGGACGAAAAACTGTTTTTT. This chain uses TRBV5-1 with TRBJ1-4, with D possibly matching TRBD1 (5 bases). The CDR3 is made up of 15 amino acids. V was cut by 4 bases and J by 8 bases, with 18 bases left in between. CDR1 is SGHRS, CDR2 YFSETQ, per germline.

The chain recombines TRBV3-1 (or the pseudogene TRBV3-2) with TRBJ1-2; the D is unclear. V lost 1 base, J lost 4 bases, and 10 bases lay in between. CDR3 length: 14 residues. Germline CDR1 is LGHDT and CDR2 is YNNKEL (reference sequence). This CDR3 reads CASSQVSGTYGYTF. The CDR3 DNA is TGTGCCAGCAGCCAAGTTTCAGGAACCTATGGCTACACCTTC.

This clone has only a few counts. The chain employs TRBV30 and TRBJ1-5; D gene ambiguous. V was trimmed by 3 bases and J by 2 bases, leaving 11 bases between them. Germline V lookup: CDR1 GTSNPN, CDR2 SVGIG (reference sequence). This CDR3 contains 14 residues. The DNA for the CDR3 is TGTGCCTGGAGCCACCGGTGGGGCAATCAGCCCCAGCATTTT. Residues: CAWSHRWGNQPQHF.

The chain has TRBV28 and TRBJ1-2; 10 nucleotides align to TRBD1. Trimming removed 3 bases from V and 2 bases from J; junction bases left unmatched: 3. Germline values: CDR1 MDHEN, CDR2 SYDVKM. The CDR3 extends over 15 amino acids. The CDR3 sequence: CASSFRDRGNYGYTF. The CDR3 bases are TGTGCCAGCAGTTTCCGGGACAGGGGAAACTATGGCTACACCTTC.

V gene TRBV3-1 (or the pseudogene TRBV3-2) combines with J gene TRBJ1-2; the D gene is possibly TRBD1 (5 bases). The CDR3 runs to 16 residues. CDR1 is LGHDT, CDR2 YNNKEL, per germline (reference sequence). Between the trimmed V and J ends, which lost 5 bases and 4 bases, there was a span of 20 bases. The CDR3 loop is CASSRDGAGRGYGYTF. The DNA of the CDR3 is TGTGCCAGCAGCAGAGATGGGGCAGGCCGAGGCTATGGCTACACCTTC.

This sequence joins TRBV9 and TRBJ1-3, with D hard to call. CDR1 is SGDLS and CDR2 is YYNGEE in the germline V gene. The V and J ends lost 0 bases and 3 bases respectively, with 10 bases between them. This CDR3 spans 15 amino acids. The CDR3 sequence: CASSVDPNSGNTIYF. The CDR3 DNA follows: TGTGCCAGCAGCGTAGACCCCAATAGTGGAAACACCATATATTTT.

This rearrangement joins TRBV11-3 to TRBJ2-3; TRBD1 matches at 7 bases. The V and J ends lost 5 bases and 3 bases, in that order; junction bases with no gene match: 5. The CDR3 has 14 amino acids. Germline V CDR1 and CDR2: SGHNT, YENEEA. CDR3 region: CASSPQGLTDTQYF. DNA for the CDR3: TGTGCCAGCAGCCCACAGGGGCTGACAGATACGCAGTATTTT.

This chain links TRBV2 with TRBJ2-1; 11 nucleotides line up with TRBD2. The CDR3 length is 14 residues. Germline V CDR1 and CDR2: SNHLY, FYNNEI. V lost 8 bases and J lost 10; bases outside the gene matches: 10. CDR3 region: CASVLAGGRSEQFF. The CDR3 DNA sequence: TGTGCCAGCGTTCTAGCGGGGGGCCGCAGCGAGCAGTTCTTC.

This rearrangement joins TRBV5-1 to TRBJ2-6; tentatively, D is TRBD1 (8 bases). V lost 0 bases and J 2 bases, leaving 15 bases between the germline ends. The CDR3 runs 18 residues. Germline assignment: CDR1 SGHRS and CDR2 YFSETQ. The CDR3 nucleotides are TGCGCCAGCAGCTTGGACAGGGGGGGAATCGCTGGGGCCAACGTCCTGACTTTC. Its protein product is CASSLDRGGIAGANVLTF.

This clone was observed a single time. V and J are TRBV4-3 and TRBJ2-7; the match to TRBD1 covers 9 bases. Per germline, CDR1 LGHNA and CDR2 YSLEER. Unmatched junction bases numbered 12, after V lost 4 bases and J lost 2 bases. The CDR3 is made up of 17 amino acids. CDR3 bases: TGCGCCAGCAGCCGCCGGGACAGGGCTCCTTTTACCTACGAGCAGTACGTC. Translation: CASSRRDRAPFTYEQYV.

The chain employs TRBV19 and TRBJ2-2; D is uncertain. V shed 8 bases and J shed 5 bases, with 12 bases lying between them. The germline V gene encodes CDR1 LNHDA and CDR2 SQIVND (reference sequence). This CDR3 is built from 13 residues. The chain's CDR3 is CASRPWVTGELFF. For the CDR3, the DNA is TGTGCCAGTCGCCCTTGGGTAACCGGGGAGCTGTTTTTT.

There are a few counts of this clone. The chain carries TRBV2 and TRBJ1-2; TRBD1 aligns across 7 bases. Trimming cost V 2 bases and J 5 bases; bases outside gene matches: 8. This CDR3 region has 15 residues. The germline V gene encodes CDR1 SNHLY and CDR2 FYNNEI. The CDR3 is CASSENGQGGYGYTF. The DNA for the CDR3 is TGTGCCAGCAGTGAAAATGGGCAGGGGGGTTATGGCTACACCTTC.

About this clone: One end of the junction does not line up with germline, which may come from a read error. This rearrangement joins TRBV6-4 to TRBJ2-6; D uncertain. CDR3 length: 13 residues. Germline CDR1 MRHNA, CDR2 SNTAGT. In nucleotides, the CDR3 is TGTGCCAGCAGGGACTCTGGGGCCAACGTCCTGACTTTC. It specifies CASRDSGANVLTF.

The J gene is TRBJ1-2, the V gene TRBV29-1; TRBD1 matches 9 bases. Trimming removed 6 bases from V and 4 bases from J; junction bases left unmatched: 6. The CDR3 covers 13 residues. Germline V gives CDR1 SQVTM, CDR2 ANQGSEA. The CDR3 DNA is TGCAGCGTCCCCGACAGGGGGGTCTATGGCTACACCTTC. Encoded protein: CSVPDRGVYGYTF.

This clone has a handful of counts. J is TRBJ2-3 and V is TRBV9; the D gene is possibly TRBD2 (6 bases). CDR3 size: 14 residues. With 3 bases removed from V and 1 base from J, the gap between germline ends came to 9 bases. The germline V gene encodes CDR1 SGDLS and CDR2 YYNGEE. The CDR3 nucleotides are TGTGCCAGCAGCGAAATAGCGGGCACAGATACGCAGTATTTT. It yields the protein CASSEIAGTDTQYF.

The CDR3, as DNA: TGTGCCAGCAGTGCCGGACTAGCGGGGGCCTTCTACGAGCAGTACGTC. As protein: CASSAGLAGAFYEQYV. The rearrangement joins TRBV6-2 or TRBV6-3 to TRBJ2-7; 13 bases map to TRBD2. CDR1 and CDR2 (germline): MNHEY, SVGEGT. This CDR3 comprises 16 residues. V trimming: 5 bases; J trimming: 3 bases; junction bases outside the gene matches: 7.

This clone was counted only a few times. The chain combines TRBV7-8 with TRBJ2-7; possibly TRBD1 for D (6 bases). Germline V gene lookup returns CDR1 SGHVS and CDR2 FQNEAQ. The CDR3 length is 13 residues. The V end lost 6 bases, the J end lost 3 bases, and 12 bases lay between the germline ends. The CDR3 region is CASSRGHDYEQYV. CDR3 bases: TGTGCCAGCAGTAGGGGACACGACTACGAGCAGTACGTC.

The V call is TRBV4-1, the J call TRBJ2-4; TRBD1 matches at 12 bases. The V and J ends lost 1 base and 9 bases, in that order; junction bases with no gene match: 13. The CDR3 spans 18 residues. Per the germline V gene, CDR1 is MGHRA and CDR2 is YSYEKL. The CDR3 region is CASSQAYRQGTGGGIQYF. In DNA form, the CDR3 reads TGCGCCAGCAGCCAAGCATATAGACAGGGGACAGGGGGCGGCATTCAGTACTTC.